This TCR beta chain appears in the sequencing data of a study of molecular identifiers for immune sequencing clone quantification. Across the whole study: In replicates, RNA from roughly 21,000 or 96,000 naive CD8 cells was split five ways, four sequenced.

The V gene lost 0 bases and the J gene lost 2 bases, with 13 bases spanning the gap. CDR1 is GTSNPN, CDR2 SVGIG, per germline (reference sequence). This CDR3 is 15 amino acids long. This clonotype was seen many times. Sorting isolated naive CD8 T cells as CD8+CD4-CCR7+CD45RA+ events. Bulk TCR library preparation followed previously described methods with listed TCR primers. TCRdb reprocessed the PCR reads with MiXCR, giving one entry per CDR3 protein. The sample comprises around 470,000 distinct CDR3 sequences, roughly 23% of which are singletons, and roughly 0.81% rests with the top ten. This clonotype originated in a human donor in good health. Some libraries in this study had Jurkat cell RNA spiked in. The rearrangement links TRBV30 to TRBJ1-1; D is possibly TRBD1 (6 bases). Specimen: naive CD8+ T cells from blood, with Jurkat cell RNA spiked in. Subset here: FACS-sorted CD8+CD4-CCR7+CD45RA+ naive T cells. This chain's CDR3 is CAWSVLGGGNTEAFF. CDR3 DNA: TGTGCCTGGAGTGTACTAGGGGGAGGTAACACTGAAGCTTTCTTT.